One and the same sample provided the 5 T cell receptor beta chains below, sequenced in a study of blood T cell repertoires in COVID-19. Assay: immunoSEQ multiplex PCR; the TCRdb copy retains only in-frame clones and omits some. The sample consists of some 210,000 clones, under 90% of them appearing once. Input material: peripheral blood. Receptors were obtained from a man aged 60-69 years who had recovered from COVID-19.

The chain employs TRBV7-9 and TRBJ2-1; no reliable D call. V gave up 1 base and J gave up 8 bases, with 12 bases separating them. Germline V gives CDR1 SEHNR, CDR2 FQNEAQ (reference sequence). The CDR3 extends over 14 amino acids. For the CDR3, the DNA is TGTGCCAGCAGCTTAGGGGCCGCCTCGTATGAGCAGTTCTTC. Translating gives CASSLGAASYEQFF.

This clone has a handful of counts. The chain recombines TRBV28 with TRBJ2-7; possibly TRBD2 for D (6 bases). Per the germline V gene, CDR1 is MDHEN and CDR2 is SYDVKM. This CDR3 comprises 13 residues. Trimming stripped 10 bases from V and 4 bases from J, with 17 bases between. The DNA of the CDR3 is TGTGCCACCAGACGTCCCGCGGGGTACGAGCAGTACTTC. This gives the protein CATRRPAGYEQYF.

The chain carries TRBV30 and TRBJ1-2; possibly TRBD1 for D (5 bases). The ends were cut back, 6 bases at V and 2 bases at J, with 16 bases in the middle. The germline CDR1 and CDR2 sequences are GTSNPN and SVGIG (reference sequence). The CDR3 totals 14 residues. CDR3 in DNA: TGTGCCTGCTCCAACAGGAACTCGAACTATGGCTACACCTTC. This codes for CACSNRNSNYGYTF.

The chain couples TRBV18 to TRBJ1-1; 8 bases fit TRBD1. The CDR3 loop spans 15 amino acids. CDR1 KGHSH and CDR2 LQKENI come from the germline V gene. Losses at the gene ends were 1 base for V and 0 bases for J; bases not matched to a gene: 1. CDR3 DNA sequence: TGTGCCAGCTCACCACTGGACAGGGTGAACACTGAAGCTTTCTTT. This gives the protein CASSPLDRVNTEAFF.

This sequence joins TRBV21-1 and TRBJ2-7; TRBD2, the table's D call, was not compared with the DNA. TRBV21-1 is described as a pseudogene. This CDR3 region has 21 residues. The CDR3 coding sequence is TGTGCCAGCAGCAGCTACAACGGGACTAGCGGGAGCCGATCGGGGGGATACGAGCAGTACTTC. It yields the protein CASSSYNGTSGSRSGGYEQYF.